Here is one T cell receptor beta chain with its context. Germline V gene lookup returns CDR1 MNHEY and CDR2 SVGAGI. V lost 11 bases to trimming and J lost 1 base, with 8 bases between them. The CDR3 is 11 amino acids. The repertoire was sequenced with immunoSEQ multiplex PCR; TCRdb's copy has only in-frame clones and lacks some. There are roughly 130,000 clones in the sample; less than 90% occur only once, and around 2.3% lies in the top ten. The Seattle site enrolled patients during active infection and followed them longitudinally. This specimen comes from a study of blood T cell repertoires in COVID-19.

Sequencing used peripheral blood. The gene calls are TRBV6-5 and TRBJ2-5; D is unresolved. The clonotype comes from a human donor with COVID-19, enrolled during active disease. The donor label of this sample is uncertain. The CDR3 spells CASRLQETQYF. In DNA, the CDR3 is TGTGCCTCGCGACTCCAAGAGACCCAGTACTTC.